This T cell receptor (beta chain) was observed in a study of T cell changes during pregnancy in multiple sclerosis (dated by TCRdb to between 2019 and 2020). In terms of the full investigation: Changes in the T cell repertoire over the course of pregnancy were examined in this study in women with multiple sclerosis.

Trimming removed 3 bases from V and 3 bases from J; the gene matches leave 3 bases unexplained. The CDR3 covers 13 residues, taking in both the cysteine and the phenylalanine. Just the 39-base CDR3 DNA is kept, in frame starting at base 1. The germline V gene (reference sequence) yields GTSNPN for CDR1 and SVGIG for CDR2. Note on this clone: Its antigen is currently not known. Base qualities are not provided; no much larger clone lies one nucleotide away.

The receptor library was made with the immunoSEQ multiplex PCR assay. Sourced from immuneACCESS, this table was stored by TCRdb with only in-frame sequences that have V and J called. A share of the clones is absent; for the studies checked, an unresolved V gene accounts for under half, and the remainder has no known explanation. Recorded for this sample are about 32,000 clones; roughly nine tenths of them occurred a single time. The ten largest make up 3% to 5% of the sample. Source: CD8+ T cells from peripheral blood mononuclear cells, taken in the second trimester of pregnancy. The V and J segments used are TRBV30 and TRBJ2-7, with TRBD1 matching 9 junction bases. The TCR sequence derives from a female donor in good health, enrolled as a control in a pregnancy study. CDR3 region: CAWSGTGSYEQYF. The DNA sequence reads TGTGCCTGGAGCGGGACAGGGAGCTACGAGCAGTACTTC.